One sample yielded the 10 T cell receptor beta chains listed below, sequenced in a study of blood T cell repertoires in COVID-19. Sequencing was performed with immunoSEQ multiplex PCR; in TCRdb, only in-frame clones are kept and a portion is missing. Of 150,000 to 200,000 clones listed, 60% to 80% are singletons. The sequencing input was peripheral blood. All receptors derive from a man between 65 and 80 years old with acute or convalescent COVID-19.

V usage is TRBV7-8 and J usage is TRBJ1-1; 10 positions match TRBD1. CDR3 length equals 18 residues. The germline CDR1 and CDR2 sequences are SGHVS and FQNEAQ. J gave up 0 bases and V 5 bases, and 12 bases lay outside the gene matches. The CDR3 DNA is TGTGCCAGCAGCCTCCTAGGCCAGGGGACAGGGGTGAACACTGAAGCTTTCTTT. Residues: CASSLLGQGTGVNTEAFF.

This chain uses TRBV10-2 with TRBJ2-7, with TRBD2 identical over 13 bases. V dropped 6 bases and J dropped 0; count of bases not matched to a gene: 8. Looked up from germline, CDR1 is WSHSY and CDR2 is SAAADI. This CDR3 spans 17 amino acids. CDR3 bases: TGCGCCAGCAGCCGTGGACTAGCGGGAGAGGGCTCCTACGAGCAGTACTTC. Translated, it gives CASSRGLAGEGSYEQYF.

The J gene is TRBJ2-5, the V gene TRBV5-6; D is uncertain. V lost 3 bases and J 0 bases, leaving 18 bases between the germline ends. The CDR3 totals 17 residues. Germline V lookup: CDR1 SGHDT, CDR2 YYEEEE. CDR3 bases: TGTGCCAGCAGCTACACCTCGACCGGCAGGTACCAAGAGACCCAGTACTTC. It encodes CASSYTSTGRYQETQYF.

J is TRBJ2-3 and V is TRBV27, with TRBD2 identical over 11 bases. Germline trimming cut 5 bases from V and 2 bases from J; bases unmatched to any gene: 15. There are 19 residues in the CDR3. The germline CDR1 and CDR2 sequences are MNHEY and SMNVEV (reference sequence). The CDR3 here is CASSPIISLAGDTTDTQYF. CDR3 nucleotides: TGTGCCAGCAGTCCAATCATATCACTAGCGGGGGACACCACAGATACGCAGTATTTT.

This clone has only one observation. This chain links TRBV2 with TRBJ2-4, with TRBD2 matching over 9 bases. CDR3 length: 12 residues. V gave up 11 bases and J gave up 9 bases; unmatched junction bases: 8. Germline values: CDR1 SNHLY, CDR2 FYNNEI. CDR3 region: CAAWTSEGIQYF. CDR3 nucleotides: TGTGCCGCTTGGACTAGCGAGGGCATTCAGTACTTC.

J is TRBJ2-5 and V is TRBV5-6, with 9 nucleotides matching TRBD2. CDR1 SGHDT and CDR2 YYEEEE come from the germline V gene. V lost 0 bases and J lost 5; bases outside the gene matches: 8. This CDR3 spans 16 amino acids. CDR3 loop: CASSLGAGGPRETQYF. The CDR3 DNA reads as TGTGCCAGCAGCTTGGGTGCGGGAGGGCCTAGGGAGACCCAGTACTTC.

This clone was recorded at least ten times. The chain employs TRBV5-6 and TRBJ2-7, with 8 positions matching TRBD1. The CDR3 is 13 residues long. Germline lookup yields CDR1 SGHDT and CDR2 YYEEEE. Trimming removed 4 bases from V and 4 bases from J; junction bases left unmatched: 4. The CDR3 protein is CASSGRDRYEQYF. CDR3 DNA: TGTGCCAGCAGCGGCCGGGACAGGTACGAGCAGTACTTC.

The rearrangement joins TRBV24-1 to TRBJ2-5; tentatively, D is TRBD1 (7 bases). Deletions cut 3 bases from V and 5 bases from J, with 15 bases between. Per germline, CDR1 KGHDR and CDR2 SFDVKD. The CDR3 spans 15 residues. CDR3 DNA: TGTGCCACCAGTGATGCGGGACAGCCGGGGGAGACCCAGTACTTC. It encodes CATSDAGQPGETQYF.

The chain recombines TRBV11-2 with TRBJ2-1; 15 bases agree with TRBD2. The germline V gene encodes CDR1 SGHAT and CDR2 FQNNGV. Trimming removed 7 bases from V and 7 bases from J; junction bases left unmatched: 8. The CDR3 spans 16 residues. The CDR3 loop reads CASTQVGTSGRNEQFF. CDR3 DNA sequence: TGTGCCAGCACCCAGGTGGGGACTAGCGGGAGGAATGAGCAGTTCTTC.

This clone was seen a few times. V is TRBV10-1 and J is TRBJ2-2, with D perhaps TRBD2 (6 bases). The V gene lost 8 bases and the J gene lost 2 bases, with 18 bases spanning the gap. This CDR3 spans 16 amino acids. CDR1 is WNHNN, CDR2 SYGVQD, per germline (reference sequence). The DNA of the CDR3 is TGCGCCAGCTCTGCCGGGAGCGCGTCTAACACCGGGGAGCTGTTTTTT. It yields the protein CASSAGSASNTGELFF.